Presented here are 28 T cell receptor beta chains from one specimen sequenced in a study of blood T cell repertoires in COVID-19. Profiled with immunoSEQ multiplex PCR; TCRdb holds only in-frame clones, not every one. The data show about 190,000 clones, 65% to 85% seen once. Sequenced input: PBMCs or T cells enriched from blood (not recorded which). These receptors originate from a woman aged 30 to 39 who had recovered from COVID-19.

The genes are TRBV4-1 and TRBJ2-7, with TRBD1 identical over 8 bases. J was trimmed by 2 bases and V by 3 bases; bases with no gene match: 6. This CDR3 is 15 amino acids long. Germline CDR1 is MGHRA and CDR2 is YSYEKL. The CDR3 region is CASSQEDRETYEQYV. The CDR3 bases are TGCGCCAGCAGCCAGGAGGACAGGGAGACCTACGAGCAGTACGTC.

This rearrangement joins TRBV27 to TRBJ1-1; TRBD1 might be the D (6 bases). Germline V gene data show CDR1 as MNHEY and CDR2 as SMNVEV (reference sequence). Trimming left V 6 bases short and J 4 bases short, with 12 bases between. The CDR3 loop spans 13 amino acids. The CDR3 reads CASRLQGSTEAFF. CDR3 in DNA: TGTGCCAGCAGACTTCAGGGGAGCACTGAAGCTTTCTTT.

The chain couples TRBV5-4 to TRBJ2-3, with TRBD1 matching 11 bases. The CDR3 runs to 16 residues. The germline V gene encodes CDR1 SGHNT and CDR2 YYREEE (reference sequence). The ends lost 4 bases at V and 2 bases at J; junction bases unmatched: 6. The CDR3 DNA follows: TGTGCCAGCAGCACCCCCGGACAGGGGGCCACAGATACGCAGTATTTT. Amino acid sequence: CASSTPGQGATDTQYF.

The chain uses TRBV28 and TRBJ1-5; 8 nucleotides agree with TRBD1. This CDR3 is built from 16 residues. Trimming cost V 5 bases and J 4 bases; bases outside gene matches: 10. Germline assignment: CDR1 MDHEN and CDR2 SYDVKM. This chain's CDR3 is CASSTLGRGPNQPQHF. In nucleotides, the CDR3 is TGTGCCAGCAGTACCTTGGGCAGGGGGCCAAATCAGCCCCAGCATTTT.

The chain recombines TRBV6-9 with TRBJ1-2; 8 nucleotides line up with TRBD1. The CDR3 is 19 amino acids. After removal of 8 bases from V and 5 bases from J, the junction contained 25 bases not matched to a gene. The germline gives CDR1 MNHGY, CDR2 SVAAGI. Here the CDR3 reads CASVTGVRLNSPASYGYTF. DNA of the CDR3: TGTGCCAGCGTGACAGGGGTTCGTTTAAATTCCCCAGCGAGTTATGGCTACACCTTC.

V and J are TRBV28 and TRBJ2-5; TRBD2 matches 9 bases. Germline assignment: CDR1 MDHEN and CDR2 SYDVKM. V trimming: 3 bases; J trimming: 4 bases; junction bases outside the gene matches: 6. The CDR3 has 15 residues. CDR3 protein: CASSFGGGAPETQYF. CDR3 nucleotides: TGTGCCAGCAGTTTTGGCGGGGGGGCCCCAGAGACCCAGTACTTC.

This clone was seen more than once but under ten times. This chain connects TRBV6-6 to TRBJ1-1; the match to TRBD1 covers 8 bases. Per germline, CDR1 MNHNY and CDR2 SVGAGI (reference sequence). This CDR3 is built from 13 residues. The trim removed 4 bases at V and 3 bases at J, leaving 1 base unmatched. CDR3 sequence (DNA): TGTGCCAGCAGTTGGACAGGGTACACTGAAGCTTTCTTT. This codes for CASSWTGYTEAFF.

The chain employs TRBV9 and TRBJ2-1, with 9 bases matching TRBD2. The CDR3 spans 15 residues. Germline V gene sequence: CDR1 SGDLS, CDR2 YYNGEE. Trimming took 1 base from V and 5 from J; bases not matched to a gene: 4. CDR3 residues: CASSVPAGGHNEQFF. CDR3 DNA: TGTGCCAGCAGCGTACCAGCGGGGGGCCACAATGAGCAGTTCTTC. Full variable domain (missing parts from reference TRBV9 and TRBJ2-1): DSGVTQTPKHLITATGQRVTLRCSPRSGDLSVYWYQQSLDQGLQFLIQYYNGEERAKGNILERFSAQQFPDLHSELNLSSLELGDSALYFCASSVPAGGHNEQFFGPGTRLTVL.

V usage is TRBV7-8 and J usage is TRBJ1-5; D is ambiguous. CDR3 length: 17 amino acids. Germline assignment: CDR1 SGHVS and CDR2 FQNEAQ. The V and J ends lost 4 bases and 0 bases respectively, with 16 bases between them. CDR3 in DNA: TGTGCCAGCAGCTCCGTACAGAGAGTAAATAGCAATCAGCCCCAGCATTTT. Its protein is CASSSVQRVNSNQPQHF.

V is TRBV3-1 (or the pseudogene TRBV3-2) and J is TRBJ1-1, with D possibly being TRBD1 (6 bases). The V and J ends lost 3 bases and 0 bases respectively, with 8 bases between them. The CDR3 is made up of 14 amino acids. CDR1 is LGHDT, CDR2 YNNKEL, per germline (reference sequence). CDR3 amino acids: CASSHTGMNTEAFF. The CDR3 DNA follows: TGTGCCAGCAGCCATACAGGGATGAACACTGAAGCTTTCTTT.

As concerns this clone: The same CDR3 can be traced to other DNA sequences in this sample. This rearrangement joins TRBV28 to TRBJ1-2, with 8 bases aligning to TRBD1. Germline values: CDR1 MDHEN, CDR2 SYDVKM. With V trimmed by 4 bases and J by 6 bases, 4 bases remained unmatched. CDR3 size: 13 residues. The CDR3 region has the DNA TGTGCCAGCAGTTCCCCGGACAGGGATGGCTACACCTTC. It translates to CASSSPDRDGYTF.

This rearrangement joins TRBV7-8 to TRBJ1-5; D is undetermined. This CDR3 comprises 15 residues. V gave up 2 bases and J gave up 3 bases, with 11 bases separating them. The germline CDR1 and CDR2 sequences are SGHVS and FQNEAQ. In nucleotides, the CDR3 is TGTGCCAGCAGCTTAAGAGAGGCGCTCAATCAGCCCCAGCATTTT. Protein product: CASSLREALNQPQHF.

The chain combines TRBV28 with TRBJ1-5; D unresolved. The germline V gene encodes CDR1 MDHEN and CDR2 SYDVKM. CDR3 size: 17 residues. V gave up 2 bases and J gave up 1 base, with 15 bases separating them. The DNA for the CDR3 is TGTGCCAGCAGTTTAGTGGGTCGTCGGAGGAGCAATCAGCCCCAGCATTTT. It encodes CASSLVGRRRSNQPQHF. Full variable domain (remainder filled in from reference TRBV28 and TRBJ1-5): DVKVTQSSRYLVKRTGEKVFLECVQDMDHENMFWYRQDPGLGLRLIYFSYDVKMKEKGDIPEGYSVSREKKERFSLILESASTNQTSMYLCASSLVGRRRSNQPQHFGDGTRLSIL.

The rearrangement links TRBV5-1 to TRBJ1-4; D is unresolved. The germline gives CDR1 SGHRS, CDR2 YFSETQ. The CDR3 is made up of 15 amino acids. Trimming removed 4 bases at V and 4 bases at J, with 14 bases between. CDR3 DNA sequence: TGCGCCAGCAGCCCCAGGCCCAAACTTAATGAAAAACTGTTTTTT. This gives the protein CASSPRPKLNEKLFF. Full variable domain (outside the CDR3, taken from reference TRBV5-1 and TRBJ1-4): KAGVTQTPRYLIKTRGQQVTLSCSPISGHRSVSWYQQTPGQGLQFLFEYFSETQRNKGNFPGRFSGRQFSNSRSEMNVSTLELGDSALYLCASSPRPKLNEKLFFGSGTQLSVL.

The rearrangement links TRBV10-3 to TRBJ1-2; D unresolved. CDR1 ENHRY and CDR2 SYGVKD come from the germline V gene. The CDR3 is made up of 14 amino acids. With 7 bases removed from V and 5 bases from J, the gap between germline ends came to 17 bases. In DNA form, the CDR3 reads TGTGCCATCACGGACCGAGCTTCGGGGTATGGCTACACCTTC. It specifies CAITDRASGYGYTF.

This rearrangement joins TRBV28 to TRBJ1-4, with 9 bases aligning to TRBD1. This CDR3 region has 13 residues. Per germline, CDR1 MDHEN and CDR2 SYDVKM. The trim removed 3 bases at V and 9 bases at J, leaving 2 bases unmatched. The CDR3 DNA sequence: TGTGCCAGCAGTTTGGGGACAGGGCAAAAACTGTTTTTT. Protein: CASSLGTGQKLFF.

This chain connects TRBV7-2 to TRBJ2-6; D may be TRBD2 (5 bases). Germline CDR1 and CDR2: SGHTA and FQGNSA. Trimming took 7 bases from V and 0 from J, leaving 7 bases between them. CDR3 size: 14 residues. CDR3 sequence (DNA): TGTGCCAGCATCCGGGACTCTGGGGCCAACGTCCTGACTTTC. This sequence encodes CASIRDSGANVLTF.

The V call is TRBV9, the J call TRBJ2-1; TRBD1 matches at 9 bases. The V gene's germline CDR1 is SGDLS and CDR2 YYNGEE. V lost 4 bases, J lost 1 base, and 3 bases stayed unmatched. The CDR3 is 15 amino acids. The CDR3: CASSPGTGSYNEQFF. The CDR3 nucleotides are TGTGCCAGCAGCCCCGGGACAGGGTCCTACAATGAGCAGTTCTTC.

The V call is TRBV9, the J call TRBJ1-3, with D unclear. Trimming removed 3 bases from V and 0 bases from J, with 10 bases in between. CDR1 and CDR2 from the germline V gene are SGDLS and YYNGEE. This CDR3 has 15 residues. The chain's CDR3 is CASSENRPSGNTIYF. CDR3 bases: TGTGCCAGCAGCGAAAACAGACCCTCTGGAAACACCATATATTTT.

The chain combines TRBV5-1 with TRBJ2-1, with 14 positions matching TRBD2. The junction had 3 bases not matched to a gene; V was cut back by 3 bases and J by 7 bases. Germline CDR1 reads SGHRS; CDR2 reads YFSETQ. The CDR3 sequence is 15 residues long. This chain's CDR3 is CASSSGTSGSNEQFF. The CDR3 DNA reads TGCGCCAGCAGCTCTGGGACTAGCGGGAGTAATGAGCAGTTCTTC. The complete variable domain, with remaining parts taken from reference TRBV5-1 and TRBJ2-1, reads KAGVTQTPRYLIKTRGQQVTLSCSPISGHRSVSWYQQTPGQGLQFLFEYFSETQRNKGNFPGRFSGRQFSNSRSEMNVSTLELGDSALYLCASSSGTSGSNEQFFGPGTRLTVL.

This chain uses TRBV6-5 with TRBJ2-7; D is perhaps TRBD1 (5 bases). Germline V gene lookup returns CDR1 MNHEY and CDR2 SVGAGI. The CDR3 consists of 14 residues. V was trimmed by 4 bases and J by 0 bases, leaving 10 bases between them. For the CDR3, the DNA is TGTGCCAGCAGTTCGACAGCCAGCTCCTACGAGCAGTACTTC. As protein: CASSSTASSYEQYF.

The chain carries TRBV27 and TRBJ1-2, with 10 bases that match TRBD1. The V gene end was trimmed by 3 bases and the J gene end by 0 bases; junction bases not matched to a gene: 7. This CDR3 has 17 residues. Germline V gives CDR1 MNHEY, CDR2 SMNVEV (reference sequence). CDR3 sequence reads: CASSLSGQGFPNYGYTF. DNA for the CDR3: TGTGCCAGCAGTTTGTCGGGACAGGGGTTTCCTAACTATGGCTACACCTTC.

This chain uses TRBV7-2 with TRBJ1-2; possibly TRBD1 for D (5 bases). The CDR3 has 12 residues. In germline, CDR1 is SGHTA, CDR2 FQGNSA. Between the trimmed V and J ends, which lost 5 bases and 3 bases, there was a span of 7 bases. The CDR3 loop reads CASSPGYYGYTF. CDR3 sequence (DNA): TGTGCCAGCAGCCCAGGGTACTATGGCTACACCTTC.

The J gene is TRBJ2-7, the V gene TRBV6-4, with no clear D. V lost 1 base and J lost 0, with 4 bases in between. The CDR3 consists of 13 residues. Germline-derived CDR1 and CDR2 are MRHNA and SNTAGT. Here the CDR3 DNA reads TGTGCCAGCAGTGACTTAGCCTCCTACGAGCAGTACGTC. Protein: CASSDLASYEQYV.

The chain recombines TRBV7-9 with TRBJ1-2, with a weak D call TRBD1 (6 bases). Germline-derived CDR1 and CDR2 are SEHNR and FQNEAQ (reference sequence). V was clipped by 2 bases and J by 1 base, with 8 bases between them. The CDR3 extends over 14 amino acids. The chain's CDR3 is CASSLNRVNYGYTF. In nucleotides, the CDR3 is TGTGCCAGCAGCTTAAACAGGGTTAACTATGGCTACACCTTC.

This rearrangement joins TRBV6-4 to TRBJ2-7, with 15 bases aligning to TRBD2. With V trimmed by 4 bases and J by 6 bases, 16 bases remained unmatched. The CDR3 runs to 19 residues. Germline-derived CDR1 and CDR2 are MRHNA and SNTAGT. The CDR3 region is CASSVKPKPGLAGGSEQYV. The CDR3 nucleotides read TGTGCCAGCAGTGTCAAACCTAAGCCGGGACTAGCGGGGGGTAGCGAGCAGTACGTC.

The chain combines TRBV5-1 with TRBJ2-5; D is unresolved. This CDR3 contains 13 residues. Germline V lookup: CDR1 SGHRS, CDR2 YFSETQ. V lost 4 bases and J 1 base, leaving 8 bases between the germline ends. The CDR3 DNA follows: TGCGCCAGCAGCGGTGCAGTCCAAGAGACCCAGTACTTC. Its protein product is CASSGAVQETQYF.

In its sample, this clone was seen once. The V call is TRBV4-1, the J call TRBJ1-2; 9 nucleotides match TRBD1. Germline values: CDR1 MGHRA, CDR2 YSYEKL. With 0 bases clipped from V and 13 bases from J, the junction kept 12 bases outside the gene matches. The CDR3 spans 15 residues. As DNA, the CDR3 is TGCGCCAGCAGCCAAGAGGGACAGGGCGGGGACCTCTTCACCTTC. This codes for CASSQEGQGGDLFTF.